Listed here are 7 T cell receptor beta chains from one sample, sequenced in a study of post-analysis software for immune sequencing data. General study findings and limits: Patients used a few TRBV segments, including TRBV5-6, TRBV5-1 and TRBV20-1, more often than controls.

cDNA libraries for TCR beta contained unique molecular identifiers. TCRdb used MiXCR to reprocess the PCR reads, holding one entry per CDR3 protein. The repertoire holds about 770,000 distinct CDR3 sequences, with roughly 50% as singletons. No antigen has been identified for these receptors. What was sequenced was blood. The receptors shown here come from a girl between 5 and 17 years old with multiple sclerosis.

This chain joins TRBV6-2 or TRBV6-3 and TRBJ2-7; tentatively, D is TRBD1 (6 bases). V was clipped by 2 bases and J by 2 bases, with 13 bases between them. CDR1 and CDR2 from the germline V gene are MNHEY and SVGEGT. The CDR3 is made up of 15 amino acids. This CDR3 is CASSYPQGLAYEQYF. The CDR3 DNA reads TGTGCCAGCAGTTACCCGCAGGGGCTAGCCTACGAGCAGTACTTC.

As to this clonotype: A read error may account for a junction end that differs from germline. This chain uses TRBV7-7 with TRBJ2-5; D is possibly TRBD1 or TRBD2 (5 bases each). This CDR3 is built from 15 residues. CDR1 is SSHAT and CDR2 is FNYEAQ in the germline V gene (reference sequence). CDR3 DNA sequence: TGTGCTAGCAGCCTCGGGGACCGGGCGACGGAGACCCAGTACTTC. Amino acids: CASSLGDRATETQYF.

The gene calls are TRBV7-2 and TRBJ2-7, with unresolved D. The CDR3 runs to 15 residues. The V and J ends lost 0 bases and 0 bases respectively, with 9 bases between them. Looked up from germline, CDR1 is SGHTA and CDR2 is FQGNSA. CDR3 DNA sequence: TGTGCCAGCAGCTTAGCTTCGGTTATCTCCTACGAGCAGTACTTC. It specifies CASSLASVISYEQYF.

The chain recombines TRBV30 with TRBJ2-1; a possible D gene is TRBD1 (5 bases). Trimming pared 8 bases from V and 6 bases from J, leaving 11 bases between. Germline V gene data show CDR1 as GTSNPN and CDR2 as SVGIG (reference sequence). This CDR3 comprises 11 residues. The CDR3 protein is CAGQGTNEQFF. CDR3 coding DNA: TGTGCCGGTCAGGGAACCAATGAGCAGTTCTTC.

This clonotype was counted only a few times. The chain carries TRBV20-1 and TRBJ2-2, with D unclear. Trimming stripped 0 bases from V and 4 bases from J, with 9 bases between. CDR1 is DFQATT and CDR2 is SNEGSKA in the germline V gene (reference sequence). CDR3 length equals 14 residues. The CDR3 region has the DNA TGCAGTGCTAGAGAAGGGAACCCCACCGGGGAGCTGTTTTTT. The encoded protein is CSAREGNPTGELFF.

This chain uses TRBV12-3 or TRBV12-4 with TRBJ2-7; maybe TRBD2 (5 bases). The J call may be incorrect, as the DNA end agrees better with TRBJ2-5. The CDR3 is 14 residues long. This CDR3 is CASSLGTRFETQYF. DNA of the CDR3: TGTGCCAGCAGTTTAGGAACTAGGTTTGAGACCCAGTACTTC.

This clonotype was seen a handful of times. V usage is TRBV18 and J usage is TRBJ2-5, with D unclear. Germline V gives CDR1 KGHSH, CDR2 LQKENI. The CDR3 sequence is 12 residues long. The germline V and J ends were trimmed by 4 bases and 5 bases, with 8 bases remaining between them. The CDR3 protein is CASSRRGETQYF. The CDR3 nucleotides are TGTGCCAGCTCACGGCGTGGGGAGACCCAGTACTTC.